This record covers a single T cell receptor (beta chain). One junction end disagrees with the germline gene, perhaps due to a read error. CDR3 length equals 11 residues. Germline assignment: CDR1 SGHTS and CDR2 YDEGEE. Template material for amplifying TCR beta CDR3 regions consisted of RNA transcripts. Researchers ran a first-round RT-PCR on the TCR CDR3 using the HTBI primer set. TCRdb processed the multiplex PCR reads anew with MiXCR; each CDR3 protein has one entry. The sample includes about 35,000 distinct CDR3 sequences, around half seen only once; the top ten take 5.5% to 7.5%. This record comes from a study of T cells in Graves' hyperthyroidism and ophthalmopathy.

The clonotype comes from a woman between 50 and 59 years old with Graves' hyperthyroidism that later progressed to Graves' ophthalmopathy. The genes are TRBV5-8 and TRBJ1-5; D may be TRBD1 (5 bases). The sequencing sample was made of blood. CDR3 sequence (DNA): TGCGCCACCAGCTTGGGGCAGCCGCAGCATTTT. It specifies CATSLGQPQHF.